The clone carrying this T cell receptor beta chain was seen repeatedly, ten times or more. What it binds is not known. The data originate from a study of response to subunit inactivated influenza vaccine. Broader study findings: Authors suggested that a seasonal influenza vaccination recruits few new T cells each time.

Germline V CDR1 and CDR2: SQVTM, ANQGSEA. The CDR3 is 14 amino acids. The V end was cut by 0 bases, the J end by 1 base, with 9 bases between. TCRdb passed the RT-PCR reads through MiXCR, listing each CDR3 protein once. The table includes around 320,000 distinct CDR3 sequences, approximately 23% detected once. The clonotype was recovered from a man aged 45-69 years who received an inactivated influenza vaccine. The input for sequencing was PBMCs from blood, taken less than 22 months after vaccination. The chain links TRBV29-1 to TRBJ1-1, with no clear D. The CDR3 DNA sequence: TGCAGCGTTGAAGATCGGCTGGGGAACACTGAAGCTTTCTTT. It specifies CSVEDRLGNTEAFF.